The next 30 T cell receptor beta chains were all read from a single sample in a study of shared clonotypes between healthy human individuals. Produced via immunoSEQ multiplex PCR; TCRdb's table is partial and in-frame only. The sample holds about 1.5 million clones, 95% to 99% seen once. The sample taken for sequencing was naive CD4+ T cells sorted from blood. Documented subset: CD45RA+ positively selected. Every receptor here comes from a man aged 25-40 years in good health.

The chain joins TRBV18 to TRBJ2-7, with TRBD2 identical over 7 bases. V was clipped by 3 bases and J by 6 bases; unmatched bases: 14. Germline lookup yields CDR1 KGHSH and CDR2 LQKENI. This CDR3 is built from 16 residues. CDR3 sequence (DNA): TGTGCCAGCTCACCCCGTATTGCGGGAGAACTAGTCGAGCAGTACTTC. Amino acids: CASSPRIAGELVEQYF.

In the case of this clone: This specimen includes other DNA sequences encoding the same CDR3. This chain links TRBV18 with TRBJ1-1; D gene unclear. The CDR3 covers 13 residues. The germline V gene encodes CDR1 KGHSH and CDR2 LQKENI. The germline V and J ends were trimmed by 3 bases and 1 base, with 6 bases remaining between them. The CDR3 nucleotides read TGTGCCAGCTCACCCCTAGGGAACACTGAAGCTTTCTTT. Translation: CASSPLGNTEAFF. The full variable domain, completed using reference TRBV18 and TRBJ1-1, is NAGVMQNPRHLVRRRGQEARLRCSPMKGHSHVYWYRQLPEEGLKFMVYLQKENIIDESGMPKERFSAEFPKEGPSILRIQQVVRGDSAAYFCASSPLGNTEAFFGQGTRLTVV.

This chain links TRBV5-1 with TRBJ2-5, with 7 positions matching TRBD1. Germline CDR1 reads SGHRS; CDR2 reads YFSETQ. The CDR3 has 14 amino acids. The V segment lost 1 base and the J segment 4 bases; nucleotides outside the gene matches: 4. This CDR3 is CASSLNRGGETQYF. The CDR3 bases are TGCGCCAGCAGCTTGAACAGGGGTGGAGAGACCCAGTACTTC.

The J gene is TRBJ1-1, the V gene TRBV11-3, with D perhaps TRBD1 (5 bases). The CDR3 loop spans 14 amino acids. Germline assignment: CDR1 SGHNT and CDR2 YENEEA. The V gene lost 4 bases and the J gene lost 5 bases, with 14 bases spanning the gap. In nucleotides, the CDR3 is TGTGCCAGCAGCTCTAATACAGGAGGAACTGAAGCTTTCTTT. It yields the protein CASSSNTGGTEAFF.

The rearrangement links TRBV5-4 to TRBJ2-7, with D perhaps matching TRBD1 (6 bases). The V gene's germline CDR1 is SGHNT and CDR2 YYREEE (reference sequence). The V gene lost 3 bases and the J gene lost 4 bases, with 17 bases spanning the gap. There are 15 residues in the CDR3. This CDR3 reads CASSSRRDTSYEQYF. CDR3 bases: TGTGCCAGCAGCTCACGCCGGGACACTTCGTACGAGCAGTACTTC.

The genes are TRBV6-1 and TRBJ2-3; D possibly corresponds to TRBD2 (5 bases). Germline lookup yields CDR1 MNHNS and CDR2 SASEGT. The CDR3 covers 13 residues. V was clipped by 2 bases and J by 10 bases, with 13 bases between them. The CDR3 spells CASSETEGVAQYF. Written as DNA, the CDR3 is TGTGCCAGCAGTGAAACTGAGGGTGTGGCGCAGTATTTT.

The chain employs TRBV7-2 and TRBJ2-2, with 10 bases identical to TRBD2. Germline V gene lookup returns CDR1 SGHTA and CDR2 FQGNSA. CDR3 length equals 15 residues. Trimming cost V 8 bases and J 8 bases; bases outside gene matches: 11. CDR3: CASGGIAGGTGELFF. CDR3 DNA: TGTGCCAGCGGCGGAATAGCGGGAGGAACTGGGGAGCTGTTTTTT. The full variable domain, with the rest looked up from reference TRBV7-2 and TRBJ2-2, is GAGVSQSPSNKVTEKGKDVELRCDPISGHTALYWYRQSLGQGLEFLIYFQGNSAPDKSGLPSDRFSAERTGGSVSTLTIQRTQQEDSAVYLCASGGIAGGTGELFFGEGSRLTVL.

This rearrangement joins TRBV2 to TRBJ2-5; TRBD2 agrees at 8 bases. V trimming: 1 base; J trimming: 5 bases; junction bases outside the gene matches: 6. The CDR3 has 15 amino acids. Germline V gene sequence: CDR1 SNHLY, CDR2 FYNNEI. The DNA for the CDR3 is TGTGCCAGCAGTGAAGACTCCAGCGGGAGTGAGACCCAGTACTTC. Encoded protein: CASSEDSSGSETQYF.

The rearrangement uses TRBV15 and TRBJ2-1; D is ambiguous. CDR1 is LNHNV, CDR2 YYDKDF, per germline (reference sequence). The CDR3 spans 12 residues. Trimming removed 5 bases from V and 5 bases from J, with 7 bases in between. CDR3 amino acids: CATSPHNNEQFF. The CDR3 DNA sequence: TGTGCCACCAGCCCCCACAACAATGAGCAGTTCTTC.

The V and J genes are TRBV2 and TRBJ2-1; D unresolved. Trimming pared 2 bases from V and 6 bases from J, leaving 11 bases between. Germline values: CDR1 SNHLY, CDR2 FYNNEI. The CDR3 covers 14 residues. DNA for the CDR3: TGTGCCAGCAGTGAACATCTAGTAGGCAATGAGCAGTTCTTC. This encodes CASSEHLVGNEQFF. Full variable domain (rest looked up from reference TRBV2 and TRBJ2-1): EPEVTQTPSHQVTQMGQEVILRCVPISNHLYFYWYRQILGQKVEFLVSFYNNEISEKSEIFDDQFSVERPDGSNFTLKIRSTKLEDSAMYFCASSEHLVGNEQFFGPGTRLTVL.

The CDR3 bases are TGCGCCAGCAGCTTGTTGCGCCCGGCGGACACAGATACGCAGTATTTT. Amino acid sequence: CASSLLRPADTDTQYF. V usage is TRBV5-1 and J usage is TRBJ2-3; D is undetermined. The V end lost 1 base, the J end lost 2 bases, and 14 bases lay between the germline ends. The germline gives CDR1 SGHRS, CDR2 YFSETQ. CDR3 length: 16 residues.

The CDR3 protein is CASSDLSKSGNEQFF. CDR3 sequence (DNA): TGCGCCAGCAGTGATCTCTCCAAGTCCGGCAATGAGCAGTTCTTC. The rearrangement links TRBV10-1 to TRBJ2-1, with no clear D. The CDR3 sequence is 15 residues long. The germline V and J ends were trimmed by 3 bases and 6 bases, with 15 bases remaining between them. Germline V gene lookup returns CDR1 WNHNN and CDR2 SYGVQD (reference sequence).

This clone was observed a single time. V gene TRBV7-9 combines with J gene TRBJ1-5; the D is unclear. The V end lost 4 bases, the J end lost 9 bases, and 10 bases lay between the germline ends. Germline V gene lookup returns CDR1 SEHNR and CDR2 FQNEAQ (reference sequence). The CDR3 has 12 residues. The CDR3 bases are TGTGCCAGCAGCTCGCCCCGAGGGCCCCAGCATTTT. It yields the protein CASSSPRGPQHF.

The chain links TRBV14 to TRBJ1-2; D is perhaps TRBD1 (5 bases). Germline values: CDR1 SGHDN, CDR2 FVKESK. The CDR3 length is 13 residues. The germline V and J ends were trimmed by 1 base and 3 bases, with 6 bases remaining between them. CDR3 in amino acids: CASSQGTYYGYTF. The CDR3 DNA follows: TGTGCCAGCAGCCAAGGGACATACTATGGCTACACCTTC.

The chain recombines TRBV4-1 with TRBJ2-7; 14 positions agree with TRBD2. With 3 bases clipped from V and 4 bases from J, the junction kept 8 bases outside the gene matches. CDR3 length: 17 residues. The germline gives CDR1 MGHRA, CDR2 YSYEKL. The CDR3 nucleotides are TGCGCCAGCAGCCACTTACCCGGGACTAGCGGGAGTTACGAGCAGTACTTC. It is translated as CASSHLPGTSGSYEQYF.

The chain carries TRBV25-1 and TRBJ2-5; D may correspond to TRBD1 or TRBD2 (6 bases each). Looked up from germline, CDR1 is MGHDK and CDR2 is SYGVNS. The CDR3 contains 16 residues. Trimming stripped 5 bases from V and 5 bases from J, with 21 bases between. This CDR3 reads CASSPSRPRGVETQYF. CDR3 DNA: TGTGCCAGCAGTCCCTCACGGCCTAGGGGGGTGGAGACCCAGTACTTC.

The chain links TRBV5-1 to TRBJ2-3; D gene unclear. The CDR3 is 14 amino acids. The V gene lost 0 bases and the J gene lost 2 bases, with 7 bases spanning the gap. Looked up from germline, CDR1 is SGHRS and CDR2 is YFSETQ. The CDR3 DNA is TGCGCCAGCAGCTTGGGGCAGAACACAGATACGCAGTATTTT. Residues: CASSLGQNTDTQYF.

The chain recombines TRBV28 with TRBJ1-5; no clear D gene. This CDR3 is built from 15 residues. Trimming pared 6 bases from V and 3 bases from J, leaving 15 bases between. Germline CDR1 MDHEN, CDR2 SYDVKM. This chain's CDR3 is CASSRADYLNQPQHF. Written as DNA, the CDR3 is TGTGCCAGCAGCCGGGCGGACTATCTCAATCAGCCCCAGCATTTT.

This chain links TRBV7-9 with TRBJ2-7, with 8 bases lining up with TRBD2. Germline assignment: CDR1 SEHNR and CDR2 FQNEAQ (reference sequence). The CDR3 consists of 13 residues. V dropped 11 bases and J dropped 2; count of bases not matched to a gene: 8. The CDR3 coding sequence is TGTGCCGTCCTGGTAGCGGGAACCTACGAGCAGTACTTC. Protein sequence: CAVLVAGTYEQYF.

V is TRBV6-1 and J is TRBJ2-7; 8 nucleotides align to TRBD2. Germline CDR1 is MNHNS and CDR2 is SASEGT. This CDR3 contains 14 residues. V gave up 8 bases and J gave up 5 bases; unmatched junction bases: 11. CDR3 sequence reads: CASGPGLGLNEQYF. CDR3 DNA: TGTGCCAGCGGCCCGGGACTAGGTCTCAACGAGCAGTACTTC.

The chain uses TRBV7-2 and TRBJ2-7; a weak D match, TRBD1 (5 bases). Trimming removed 5 bases from V and 0 bases from J, with 11 bases in between. Per the germline V gene, CDR1 is SGHTA and CDR2 is FQGNSA. The CDR3 length is 14 residues. CDR3 nucleotides: TGTGCCAGCAGCCACCGACAGAGCTCCTACGAGCAGTACTTC. Translation gives CASSHRQSSYEQYF.

The chain joins TRBV14 to TRBJ2-7; D remains unclear. V lost 1 base and J lost 2, with 15 bases in between. CDR1 and CDR2 (germline): SGHDN, FVKESK. The CDR3 totals 16 residues. DNA of the CDR3: TGTGCCAGCAGCCAAGTCGGTGGCCCGCCAGCCTACGAGCAGTACTTC. The encoded protein is CASSQVGGPPAYEQYF. Variable domain in full (rest from reference TRBV14 and TRBJ2-7): EAGVTQFPSHSVIEKGQTVTLRCDPISGHDNLYWYRRVMGKEIKFLLHFVKESKQDESGMPNNRFLAERTGGTYSTLKVQPAELEDSGVYFCASSQVGGPPAYEQYFGPGTRLTVT.

J is TRBJ2-4 and V is TRBV7-2; D is uncertain. The ends were cut back, 0 bases at V and 4 bases at J, with 7 bases in the middle. This CDR3 has 14 amino acids. The germline V gene has CDR1 SGHTA and CDR2 FQGNSA. CDR3 sequence: CASSLAPGKNIQYF. CDR3 nucleotide sequence: TGTGCCAGCAGCTTAGCTCCAGGAAAAAACATTCAGTACTTC.

The chain uses TRBV19 and TRBJ2-7, with TRBD2 identical over 10 bases. The V and J ends lost 4 bases and 5 bases, in that order; junction bases with no gene match: 5. The CDR3 loop spans 14 amino acids. Germline V gene data show CDR1 as LNHDA and CDR2 as SQIVND (reference sequence). CDR3 loop: CASSTLAGVDEQYF. CDR3 DNA sequence: TGTGCCAGTAGTACGCTAGCGGGAGTGGACGAGCAGTACTTC.

The rearrangement uses TRBV19 and TRBJ2-1; 9 bases map to TRBD2. With V trimmed by 3 bases and J by 3 bases, 6 bases remained unmatched. Germline CDR1 LNHDA, CDR2 SQIVND (reference sequence). CDR3 length: 16 amino acids. The CDR3 nucleotides read TGTGCCAGTAGTATCGTCCCTAGCGGGATCTACAATGAGCAGTTCTTC. It specifies CASSIVPSGIYNEQFF.

This chain uses TRBV11-3 with TRBJ2-3, with D perhaps matching TRBD2 (6 bases). Trimming took off 6 bases at V and 4 bases at J, with 11 bases between the two ends. The germline V gene has CDR1 SGHNT and CDR2 YENEEA. CDR3 length: 13 amino acids. Here the CDR3 DNA reads TGTGCCAGCAGTCTTAGCGGCGCAGATACGCAGTATTTT. It codes for CASSLSGADTQYF.

The chain couples TRBV9 to TRBJ2-2, with TRBD2 matching 10 bases. J lost 6 bases, V lost 2 bases, and 4 bases had no gene match. This CDR3 is built from 15 residues. From germline, CDR1 is SGDLS and CDR2 YYNGEE. The CDR3 DNA follows: TGTGCCAGCAGCGTTCTCCTAGCGGGGGCCGGGGAGCTGTTTTTT. Residues: CASSVLLAGAGELFF.

This clone occurred once. The V and J genes are TRBV19 and TRBJ1-5; D not certain. Germline loops: CDR1 LNHDA, CDR2 SQIVND (reference sequence). The V gene lost 7 bases and the J gene lost 0 bases, with 10 bases spanning the gap. This CDR3 has 14 residues. This chain's CDR3 is CASTTLLSNQPQHF. Written as DNA, the CDR3 is TGTGCCAGTACCACCCTACTTAGCAATCAGCCCCAGCATTTT.

The rearrangement joins TRBV13 to TRBJ2-7; no clear D. Germline V gene data show CDR1 as PRHDT and CDR2 as FYEKMQ (reference sequence). CDR3 size: 15 residues. V lost 8 bases and J lost 1, with 18 bases in between. The CDR3 sequence is CASARAADPSYEQYF. The DNA of the CDR3 is TGTGCCAGCGCACGCGCGGCGGACCCTTCCTACGAGCAGTACTTC.

The CDR3 sequence: CASRQSGSYEQYF. The CDR3 nucleotides are TGTGCCTCAAGACAATCAGGCTCCTACGAGCAGTACTTC. The V and J genes are TRBV10-3 and TRBJ2-7, with no clear D. Trimming left V 11 bases short and J 0 bases short, with 14 bases between. The CDR3 covers 13 residues. Germline assignment: CDR1 ENHRY and CDR2 SYGVKD.